The next 15 T cell receptor beta chains were all read from a single sample in a study of blood T cell repertoires in COVID-19. Some clones are missing from TCRdb's copy, which holds only in-frame ones; the method was immunoSEQ multiplex PCR. This sample has tens of thousands of clones, with about 86% found just once. What was sequenced was peripheral blood. These receptors came from a man aged 50-60 years with active COVID-19.

CDR3 nucleotide sequence: TGTGCCAGCTCACCACAGGCAGGGGGCTCCTACGAGCAGTACTTC. Protein sequence: CASSPQAGGSYEQYF. This rearrangement joins TRBV18 to TRBJ2-7; 7 bases map to TRBD1. This CDR3 region has 15 residues. Germline loops: CDR1 KGHSH, CDR2 LQKENI. The V and J ends lost 1 base and 0 bases, in that order; junction bases with no gene match: 3.

This chain uses TRBV27 with TRBJ2-6; 7 positions match TRBD1. Per the germline V gene, CDR1 is MNHEY and CDR2 is SMNVEV (reference sequence). V lost 0 bases to trimming and J lost 1 base; unmatched junction nucleotides: 12. The CDR3 is 20 residues long. The CDR3 region is CASSLSGHRGTASGANVLTF. DNA of the CDR3: TGTGCCAGCAGTTTATCGGGGCACAGGGGTACCGCATCTGGGGCCAACGTCCTGACTTTC.

This clone was detected only once. CDR3 coding DNA: TGTGCCAGCAGTTTGGGAGGCCCCAACACTGAAGCTTTCTTT. Its protein product is CASSLGGPNTEAFF. V and J are TRBV6-5 and TRBJ1-1, with D uncertain. The CDR3 has 14 residues. The germline CDR1 and CDR2 sequences are MNHEY and SVGAGI. The V end was cut by 4 bases, the J end by 2 bases, with 11 bases between.

This sequence joins TRBV6-5 and TRBJ1-4, with D unresolved. Germline loops: CDR1 MNHEY, CDR2 SVGAGI. The germline V and J ends were trimmed by 6 bases and 0 bases, with 8 bases remaining between them. This CDR3 region has 14 residues. The CDR3 reads CASRPGATNEKLFF. CDR3 bases: TGTGCCAGCAGGCCCGGGGCAACTAATGAAAAACTGTTTTTT.

V and J are TRBV10-2 and TRBJ1-2; the D gene is possibly TRBD1 (5 bases). Germline assignment: CDR1 WSHSY and CDR2 SAAADI. Trimming shortened V by 6 bases and J by 6 bases, and 14 bases separated the two germline ends. This CDR3 contains 13 residues. The CDR3 DNA sequence: TGCGCCAGCAGCCCCTCCGGAGGGGATGGCTACACCTTC. Its translation is CASSPSGGDGYTF.

The V and J genes are TRBV12-3 or TRBV12-4 and TRBJ2-7; D is uncertain. The CDR3 totals 12 residues. Trimming took 7 bases from V and 0 from J, leaving 7 bases between them. DNA for the CDR3: TGTGCCAGCAAATCCTACTCCTACGAGCAGTACTTC. This codes for CASKSYSYEQYF.

The chain recombines TRBV18 with TRBJ1-5; D perhaps matches TRBD1 (6 bases). The CDR3 has 15 residues. Trimming removed 2 bases at V and 1 base at J, with 9 bases between. Germline CDR1 and CDR2: KGHSH and LQKENI. This CDR3 is CASSPGGASNQPQHF. The DNA for the CDR3 is TGTGCCAGCTCACCAGGGGGCGCGAGCAATCAGCCCCAGCATTTT.

The genes are TRBV5-1 and TRBJ2-5, with 9 bases matching TRBD2. J was trimmed by 1 base and V by 7 bases; bases with no gene match: 11. Germline assignment: CDR1 SGHRS and CDR2 YFSETQ. This CDR3 is built from 16 residues. The CDR3: CASSRGRGGPQETQYF. The CDR3, as DNA: TGCGCCAGCTCCCGGGGGCGGGGGGGGCCCCAAGAGACCCAGTACTTC.

This rearrangement joins TRBV3-1 (or the pseudogene TRBV3-2) to TRBJ2-1; the match to TRBD2 covers 8 bases. The V gene's germline CDR1 is LGHDT and CDR2 YNNKEL (reference sequence). The trim removed 1 base at V and 7 bases at J, leaving 12 bases unmatched. The CDR3 is 17 amino acids. The CDR3 coding sequence is TGTGCCAGCAGCCAAGGGGAAGTGCGGGGGGCCGGAAATGAGCAGTTCTTC. The encoded protein is CASSQGEVRGAGNEQFF.

The chain uses TRBV5-6 and TRBJ2-3; a weak D match, TRBD2 (5 bases). The CDR3 extends over 16 amino acids. The germline CDR1 and CDR2 sequences are SGHDT and YYEEEE. Trimming left V 1 base short and J 2 bases short, with 14 bases between. The CDR3 nucleotides read TGTGCCAGCAGCTTGTATTTGTCGGGGAACACAGATACGCAGTATTTT. This translates into CASSLYLSGNTDTQYF.

The gene calls are TRBV10-3 and TRBJ2-1; 7 positions agree with TRBD2. This CDR3 region has 15 residues. The V gene's germline CDR1 is ENHRY and CDR2 SYGVKD. Trimming at V came to 7 bases and at J to 7 bases, leaving 13 bases not matched to a gene. This chain's CDR3 is CAITETSEPGNEQFF. The CDR3 DNA sequence: TGTGCCATCACTGAAACTAGCGAACCGGGGAATGAGCAGTTCTTC.

The chain joins TRBV5-1 to TRBJ2-5; 9 nucleotides line up with TRBD1. The germline V gene encodes CDR1 SGHRS and CDR2 YFSETQ. The length of the CDR3 is 16 residues. J was trimmed by 4 bases and V by 4 bases; bases with no gene match: 11. The CDR3 spells CASSRTAGQGTETQYF. CDR3 nucleotide sequence: TGCGCCAGCAGCAGAACTGCCGGACAGGGGACAGAGACCCAGTACTTC.

This chain joins TRBV30 and TRBJ2-5; D perhaps matches TRBD2 (7 bases). The CDR3 loop spans 14 amino acids. Germline CDR1 reads GTSNPN; CDR2 reads SVGIG (reference sequence). DNA for the CDR3: TGTGCAGGGGGGGCCGGGGCCTACCAAGAGACCCAGTACTTC. Amino acids: CAGGAGAYQETQYF. The full variable domain, in which reference TRBV30 and TRBJ2-5 provide the parts outside the CDR3, is SQTIHQWPATLVQPVGSPLSLECTVEGTSNPNLYWYRQAAGRGLQLLFYSVGIGQISSEVPQNLSASRPQDRQFILSSKKLLLSDSGFYLCAGGAGAYQETQYFGPGTRLLVL.

V gene TRBV5-1 combines with J gene TRBJ2-4; 11 bases fit TRBD1. After removal of 4 bases from V and 9 bases from J, the junction contained 9 bases not matched to a gene. The germline CDR1 and CDR2 sequences are SGHRS and YFSETQ. The CDR3 runs 15 residues. CDR3 protein: CASSSTGTGGLIQYF. The CDR3 coding sequence is TGCGCCAGCAGCAGTACCGGGACAGGGGGACTCATTCAGTACTTC.

The V and J genes are TRBV9 and TRBJ2-5; 7 nucleotides line up with TRBD1. This CDR3 has 14 amino acids. Germline V CDR1 and CDR2: SGDLS, YYNGEE. Trimming took 4 bases from V and 3 from J; bases not matched to a gene: 6. The CDR3 loop is CASSPLTGKETQYF. CDR3 in DNA: TGTGCCAGCAGCCCCTTGACAGGGAAAGAGACCCAGTACTTC.